What follows are 14 T cell receptor beta chains derived from one specimen sequenced in a study of spatial heterogeneity in lung cancer. MiXCR was run by TCRdb on the 5' RACE reads, yielding one entry per CDR3 protein. The sample lists approximately 24,000 distinct CDR3 sequences, approximately 4.7% occurring once. Time point meaning: sample taken at primary tumor resection. The sequencing used PBMCs, collected at surgery. The receptors shown here come from a male donor with early-stage non-small cell lung cancer.

In this sample, this clonotype turned up many times. The chain has TRBV20-1 and TRBJ2-3; TRBD2 agrees at 7 bases. V lost 2 bases, J lost 6 bases, and 8 bases stayed unmatched. The CDR3 spans 14 residues. Germline assignment: CDR1 DFQATT and CDR2 SNEGSKA (reference sequence). CDR3 protein: CSARTGRGEDTQYF. The DNA for the CDR3 is TGCAGTGCTAGAACCGGACGGGGGGAGGATACGCAGTATTTT.

This clonotype was picked up many times. This sequence joins TRBV5-1 and TRBJ1-1, with D perhaps matching TRBD1 (6 bases). Trimming cost V 3 bases and J 0 bases, with 15 bases left between them. This CDR3 is built from 16 residues. The germline gives CDR1 SGHRS, CDR2 YFSETQ. CDR3 DNA sequence: TGCGCCAGCAGCTCAAGTGGACAGCTTTTGAACACTGAAGCTTTCTTT. This codes for CASSSSGQLLNTEAFF.

At least ten counts were recorded for this clonotype. The rearrangement uses TRBV5-1 and TRBJ2-5; 9 nucleotides match TRBD2. The CDR3 spans 15 residues. Per germline, CDR1 SGHRS and CDR2 YFSETQ. With V trimmed by 2 bases and J by 5 bases, 7 bases remained unmatched. CDR3 in DNA: TGCGCCAGCAGCTTTCAAAGCGGGGGGCAGGAGACCCAGTACTTC. Protein product: CASSFQSGGQETQYF.

This clonotype was seen many times. The chain uses TRBV10-3 and TRBJ2-7; the D gene is possibly TRBD2 (5 bases). CDR3 size: 15 residues. The germline V gene encodes CDR1 ENHRY and CDR2 SYGVKD. V lost 2 bases and J lost 5, with 16 bases in between. The CDR3 protein is CAISESETEGHEQYF. The DNA for the CDR3 is TGTGCCATCAGTGAGAGTGAGACCGAGGGCCACGAGCAGTACTTC.

This clonotype was seen repeatedly, ten times or more. This sequence joins TRBV4-1 and TRBJ2-1; 8 nucleotides agree with TRBD2. This CDR3 is built from 15 residues. With 6 bases clipped from V and 6 bases from J, the junction kept 10 bases outside the gene matches. The germline CDR1 and CDR2 sequences are MGHRA and YSYEKL. The CDR3 sequence is CASRRPGLGSNEQFF. As DNA, the CDR3 is TGCGCCAGCAGGAGGCCGGGACTAGGGTCCAATGAGCAGTTCTTC.

This clonotype appeared many times. V usage is TRBV6-2 or TRBV6-3 and J usage is TRBJ2-1; the D gene could be TRBD1 or TRBD2 (6 bases each). This CDR3 has 13 amino acids. The V end was cut by 6 bases, the J end by 9 bases, with 15 bases between. The V gene's germline CDR1 is MNHEY and CDR2 SVGEGT. The CDR3 spells CASSLGGRSEQFF. The DNA for the CDR3 is TGTGCCAGCAGCCTAGGGGGGAGGAGTGAGCAGTTCTTC.

This clonotype occurred many times. This chain connects TRBV21-1 to TRBJ1-4; the D segment call TRBD1 is taken from the table without a DNA check. TRBV21-1 is shown as a pseudogene. The CDR3 is made up of 14 amino acids. The CDR3 spells CALPGERENEKLFF. The CDR3 nucleotides read TGTGCCCTCCCCGGGGAGAGAGAGAATGAAAAACTGTTTTTT.

This clonotype was seen repeatedly, ten times or more. This chain uses TRBV7-9 with TRBJ2-2; D is ambiguous. Germline V CDR1 and CDR2: SEHNR, FQNEAQ (reference sequence). CDR3 length equals 13 residues. V lost 1 base and J 5 bases, leaving 5 bases between the germline ends. The CDR3 DNA is TGTGCCAGCAGCTTAGTTAGTACCGGGGAGCTGTTTTTT. Encoded protein: CASSLVSTGELFF.

In its sample, this clonotype is medium-sized (0.01 to 0.1%). The gene calls are TRBV15 and TRBJ2-1; D may be TRBD1 (6 bases). V was clipped by 3 bases and J by 1 base, with 7 bases between them. Germline lookup yields CDR1 LNHNV and CDR2 YYDKDF (reference sequence). The CDR3 sequence is 14 residues long. As DNA, the CDR3 is TGTGCCACCAGCAGGCAGGGGTCCTACAATGAGCAGTTCTTC. This translates into CATSRQGSYNEQFF.

This clonotype was recorded many times. This chain joins TRBV20-1 and TRBJ2-4; 10 nucleotides align to TRBD2. V gave up 7 bases and J gave up 1 base; unmatched junction bases: 4. Germline V lookup: CDR1 DFQATT, CDR2 SNEGSKA (reference sequence). The CDR3 is 14 amino acids. The CDR3 DNA reads TGCAGTGGGTCTAGCGGGAGTGCCAAAAACATTCAGTACTTC. Residues: CSGSSGSAKNIQYF.

The gene calls are TRBV21-1 and TRBJ1-5. TRBV21-1 is recorded as a pseudogene. This CDR3 contains 14 residues. CDR3 nucleotide sequence: TGTGCCAGCAGTCAGTGGGATCCTAATCAGCCCCAGCATTTT. Protein: CASSQWDPNQPQHF.

In this sample, this clonotype turned up many times. The rearrangement uses TRBV5-5 and TRBJ2-3, with 7 bases fitting TRBD1. The CDR3 totals 16 residues. Germline V gene lookup returns CDR1 SGHKS and CDR2 YYEKEE (reference sequence). V trimming: 1 base; J trimming: 8 bases; junction bases outside the gene matches: 13. The CDR3 coding sequence is TGTGCCAGCAGCTTGAGGGGAACCGGGACAGTGGGTACGCAGTATTTT. Translation gives CASSLRGTGTVGTQYF.

This clonotype appeared many times. The chain recombines TRBV18 with TRBJ2-7, with 9 bases matching TRBD1. The CDR3 sequence is 14 residues long. The germline V gene encodes CDR1 KGHSH and CDR2 LQKENI. The junction had 3 bases not matched to a gene; V was cut back by 4 bases and J by 2 bases. The CDR3 DNA reads as TGTGCCAGCTCACAGGGACAGGGTCCCTACGAGCAGTACTTC. Translated, it gives CASSQGQGPYEQYF.

In this sample, this clonotype turned up many times. J is TRBJ2-4 and V is TRBV27; the D gene is possibly TRBD1 (5 bases). This CDR3 contains 15 residues. CDR1 and CDR2 (germline): MNHEY, SMNVEV (reference sequence). The germline V and J ends were trimmed by 3 bases and 2 bases, with 11 bases remaining between them. CDR3 DNA: TGTGCCAGCAGTTTTCTTCGACAGCCCAAAAACATTCAGTACTTC. It codes for CASSFLRQPKNIQYF.